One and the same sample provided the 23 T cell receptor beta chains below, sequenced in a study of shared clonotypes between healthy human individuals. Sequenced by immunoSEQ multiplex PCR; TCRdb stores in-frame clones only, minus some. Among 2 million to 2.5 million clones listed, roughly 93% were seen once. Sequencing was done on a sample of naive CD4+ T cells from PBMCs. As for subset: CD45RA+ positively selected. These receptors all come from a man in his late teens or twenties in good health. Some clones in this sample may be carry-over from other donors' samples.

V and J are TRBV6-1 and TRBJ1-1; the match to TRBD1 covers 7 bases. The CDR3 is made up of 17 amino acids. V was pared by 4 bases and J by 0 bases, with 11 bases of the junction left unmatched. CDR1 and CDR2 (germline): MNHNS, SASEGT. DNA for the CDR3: TGTGCCAGCAGTGTGAGGCGACAGGGACTTATGAACACTGAAGCTTTCTTT. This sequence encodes CASSVRRQGLMNTEAFF.

CDR3 region: CASSLDRDNQPQHF. CDR3 sequence (DNA): TGTGCCAGTAGTTTGGACAGGGACAATCAGCCCCAGCATTTT. J is TRBJ1-5 and V is TRBV19; 8 bases are a match to TRBD1. The CDR3 contains 14 residues. Germline CDR1 LNHDA, CDR2 SQIVND (reference sequence). Trimming took 5 bases from V and 3 from J; bases not matched to a gene: 3.

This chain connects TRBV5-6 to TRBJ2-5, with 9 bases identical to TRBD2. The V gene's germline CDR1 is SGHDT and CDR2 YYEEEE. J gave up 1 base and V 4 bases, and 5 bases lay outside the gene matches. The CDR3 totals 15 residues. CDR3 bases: TGTGCCAGCAGCATTACGACTAGCGGCCAAGAGACCCAGTACTTC. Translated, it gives CASSITTSGQETQYF.

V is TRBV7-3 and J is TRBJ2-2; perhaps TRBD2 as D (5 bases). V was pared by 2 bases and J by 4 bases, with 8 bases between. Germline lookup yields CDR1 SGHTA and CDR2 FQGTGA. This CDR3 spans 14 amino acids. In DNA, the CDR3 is TGTGCCAGCAGCTTAGGTGGGAGCACCGGGGAGCTGTTTTTT. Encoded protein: CASSLGGSTGELFF.

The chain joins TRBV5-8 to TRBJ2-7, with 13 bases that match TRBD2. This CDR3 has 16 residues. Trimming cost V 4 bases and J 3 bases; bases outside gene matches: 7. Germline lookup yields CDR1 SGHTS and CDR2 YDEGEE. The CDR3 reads CASSPQGLAGVYEQYF. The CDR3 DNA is TGTGCCAGCAGCCCCCAAGGACTAGCGGGAGTCTACGAGCAGTACTTC.

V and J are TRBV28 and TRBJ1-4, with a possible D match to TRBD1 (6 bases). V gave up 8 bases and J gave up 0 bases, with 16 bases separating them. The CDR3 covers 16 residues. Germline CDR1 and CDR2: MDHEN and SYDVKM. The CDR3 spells CASGEGHPATNEKLFF. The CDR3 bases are TGTGCCAGCGGAGAGGGACACCCTGCAACTAATGAAAAACTGTTTTTT.

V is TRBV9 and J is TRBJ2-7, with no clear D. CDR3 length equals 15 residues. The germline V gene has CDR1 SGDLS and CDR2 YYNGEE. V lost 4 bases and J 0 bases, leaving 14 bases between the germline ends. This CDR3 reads CASSTGSGPSYEQYF. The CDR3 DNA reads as TGTGCCAGCAGCACCGGTTCCGGACCCTCCTACGAGCAGTACTTC.

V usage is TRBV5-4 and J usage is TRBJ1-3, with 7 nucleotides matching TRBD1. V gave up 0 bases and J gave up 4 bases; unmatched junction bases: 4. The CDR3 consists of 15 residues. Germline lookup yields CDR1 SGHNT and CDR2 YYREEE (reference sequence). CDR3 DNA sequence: TGTGCCAGCAGCTTGGGACAGGGATTCGGAAACACCATATATTTT. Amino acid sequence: CASSLGQGFGNTIYF.

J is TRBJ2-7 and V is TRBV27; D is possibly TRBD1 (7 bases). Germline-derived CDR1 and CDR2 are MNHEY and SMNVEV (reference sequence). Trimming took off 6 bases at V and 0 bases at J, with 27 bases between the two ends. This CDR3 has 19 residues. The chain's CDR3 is CASRRGTAPWGVPSYEQYF. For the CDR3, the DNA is TGTGCCAGCAGACGGGGGACAGCCCCGTGGGGGGTACCCTCCTACGAGCAGTACTTC.

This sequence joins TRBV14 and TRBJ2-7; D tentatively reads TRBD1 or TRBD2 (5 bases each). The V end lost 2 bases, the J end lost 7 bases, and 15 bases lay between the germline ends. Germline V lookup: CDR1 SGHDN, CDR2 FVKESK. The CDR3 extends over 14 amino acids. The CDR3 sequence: CASSQWDGVGEQYF. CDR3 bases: TGTGCCAGCAGCCAATGGGACGGAGTGGGGGAGCAGTACTTC.

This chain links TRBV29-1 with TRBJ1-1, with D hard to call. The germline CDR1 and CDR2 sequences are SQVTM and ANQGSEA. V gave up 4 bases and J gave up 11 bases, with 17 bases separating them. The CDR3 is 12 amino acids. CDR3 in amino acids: CSVGPGQDPAFF. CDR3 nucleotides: TGCAGCGTTGGGCCAGGTCAAGACCCTGCTTTCTTT.

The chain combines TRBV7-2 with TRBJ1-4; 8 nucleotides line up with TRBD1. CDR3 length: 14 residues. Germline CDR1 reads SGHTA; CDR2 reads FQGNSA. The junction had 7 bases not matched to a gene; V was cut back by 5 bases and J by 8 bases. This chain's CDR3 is CASSLGQGGEKLFF. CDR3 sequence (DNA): TGTGCCAGCAGCCTCGGACAGGGTGGAGAAAAACTGTTTTTT.

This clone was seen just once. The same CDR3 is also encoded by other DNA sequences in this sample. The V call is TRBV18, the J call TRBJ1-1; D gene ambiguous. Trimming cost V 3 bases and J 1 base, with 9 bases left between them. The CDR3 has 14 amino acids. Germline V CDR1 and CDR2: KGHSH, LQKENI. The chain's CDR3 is CASSPTDGNTEAFF. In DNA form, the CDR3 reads TGTGCCAGCTCACCCACAGACGGGAACACTGAAGCTTTCTTT.

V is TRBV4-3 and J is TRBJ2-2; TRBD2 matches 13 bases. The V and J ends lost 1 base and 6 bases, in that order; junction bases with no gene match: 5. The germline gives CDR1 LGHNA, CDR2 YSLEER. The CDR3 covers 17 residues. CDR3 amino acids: CASSQGTSGSGAGELFF. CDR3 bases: TGCGCCAGCAGCCAAGGGACTAGCGGGAGTGGGGCCGGGGAGCTGTTTTTT.

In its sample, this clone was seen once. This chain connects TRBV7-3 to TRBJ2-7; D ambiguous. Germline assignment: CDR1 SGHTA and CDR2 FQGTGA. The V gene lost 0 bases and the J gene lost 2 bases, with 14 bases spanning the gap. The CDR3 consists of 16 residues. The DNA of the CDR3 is TGTGCCAGCAGCTTAACGCGCGACTCGTCGACCTACGAGCAGTACTTC. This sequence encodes CASSLTRDSSTYEQYF.

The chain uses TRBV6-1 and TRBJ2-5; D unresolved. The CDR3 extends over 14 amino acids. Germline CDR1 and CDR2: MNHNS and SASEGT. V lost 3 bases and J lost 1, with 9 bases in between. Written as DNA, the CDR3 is TGTGCCAGCAGTGAGAGTGGCTTCCAAGAGACCCAGTACTTC. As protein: CASSESGFQETQYF.

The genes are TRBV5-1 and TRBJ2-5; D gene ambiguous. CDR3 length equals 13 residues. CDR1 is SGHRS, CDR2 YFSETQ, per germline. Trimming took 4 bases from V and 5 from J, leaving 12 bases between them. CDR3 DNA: TGCGCCAGCAGCCCTCTGGCGCGGGAGACCCAGTACTTC. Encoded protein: CASSPLARETQYF.

CDR3 protein: CASRFLDRENEQFF. The DNA for the CDR3 is TGTGCCAGCAGATTCCTGGACAGGGAGAATGAGCAGTTCTTC. V is TRBV27 and J is TRBJ2-1; TRBD1 agrees at 8 bases. Trimming cost V 6 bases and J 7 bases; bases outside gene matches: 8. The germline gives CDR1 MNHEY, CDR2 SMNVEV (reference sequence). The CDR3 runs to 14 residues.

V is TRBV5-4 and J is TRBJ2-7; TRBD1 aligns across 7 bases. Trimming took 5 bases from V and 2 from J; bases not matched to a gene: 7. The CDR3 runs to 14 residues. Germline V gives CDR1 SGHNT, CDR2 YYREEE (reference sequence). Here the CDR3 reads CASSFRGQPYEQYF. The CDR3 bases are TGTGCCAGCAGTTTTCGGGGACAGCCCTACGAGCAGTACTTC.

The CDR3 here is CASSRTFAEKLFF. Written as DNA, the CDR3 is TGTGCCAGCAGCCGTACCTTTGCCGAAAAACTGTTTTTT. The V gene is TRBV6-5, the J gene TRBJ1-4; D not resolved. The V end was cut by 6 bases, the J end by 8 bases, with 13 bases between. CDR3 length: 13 residues. Germline V gene sequence: CDR1 MNHEY, CDR2 SVGAGI.

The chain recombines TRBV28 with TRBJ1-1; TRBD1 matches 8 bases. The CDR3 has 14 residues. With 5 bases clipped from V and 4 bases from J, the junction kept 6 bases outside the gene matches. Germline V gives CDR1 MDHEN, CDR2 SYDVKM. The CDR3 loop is CASSIDRGRTEAFF. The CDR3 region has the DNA TGTGCCAGCAGTATCGACAGGGGTCGCACTGAAGCTTTCTTT.

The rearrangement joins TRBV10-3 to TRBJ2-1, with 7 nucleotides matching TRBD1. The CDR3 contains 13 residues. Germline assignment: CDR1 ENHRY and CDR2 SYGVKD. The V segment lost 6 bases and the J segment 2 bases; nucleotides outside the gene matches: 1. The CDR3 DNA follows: TGTGCCATCAGGGGGACAGCCTACAATGAGCAGTTCTTC. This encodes CAIRGTAYNEQFF.

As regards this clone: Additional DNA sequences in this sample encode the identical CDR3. The CDR3 region is CASSPGQNTGELFF. CDR3 coding DNA: TGCGCCAGCAGCCCGGGACAGAACACCGGGGAGCTGTTTTTT. This sequence joins TRBV5-1 and TRBJ2-2; D perhaps matches TRBD1 (6 bases). V shed 4 bases and J shed 1 base, with 8 bases lying between them. Germline V gene data show CDR1 as SGHRS and CDR2 as YFSETQ. The CDR3 covers 14 residues.